A selection of T cell receptor beta chains follows, all from one sample in a study of cytomegalovirus exposure and HLA in healthy donors. The repertoire was sequenced with immunoSEQ multiplex PCR; TCRdb's copy has only in-frame clones and lacks some. The top ten clones hold roughly 2.8% of a sample with fewer than 150,000 clones, roughly 79% of them seen once. The sequenced sample was PBMCs. The receptors were gathered from a male donor in good health and CMV-seronegative. Both conserved end residues are part of each CDR3. D genes are given only for firm matches. Clone size is stated in some rows and not others, as once, few, many or a class when expanded.

V	D	J	size	CDR3	DNA
TRBV6-5	TRBD1	TRBJ2-4	NA	CASGARGRSIQYF	TGTGCCAGCGGGGCCAGGGGGCGCAGCATTCAGTACTTC
TRBV30	NA	TRBJ1-2	NA	CAWGVKGRFKGYTF	TGTGCCTGGGGGGTAAAAGGGAGGTTTAAGGGCTACACCTTC
TRBV9	TRBD1	TRBJ2-7	NA	CASSVGGQPYEQYF	TGTGCCAGCAGCGTAGGGGGACAGCCCTACGAGCAGTACTTC
TRBV7-8	TRBD2	TRBJ2-1	few	CASSLAGLAGWYEQFF	TGTGCCAGCAGCTTAGCGGGACTAGCGGGATGGTATGAGCAGTTCTTC
TRBV30	NA	TRBJ2-5	once	CAWGLTPGQWQYF	TGTGCCTGGGGCCTAACCCCCGGACAGTGGCAGTACTTC
TRBV6-1	TRBD2	TRBJ2-2	few	CASIDEAGGPGELFF	TGTGCCAGCATCGACGAGGCGGGGGGGCCCGGGGAGCTGTTTTTT
TRBV30	NA	TRBJ1-3	NA	CAWTPGLLSSGNTIYF	TGTGCCTGGACCCCGGGACTCCTGAGCTCTGGAAACACCATATATTTT
TRBV7-9	NA	TRBJ2-7	once	CSSSLSGDEQYF	TGTTCCAGCAGCTTGTCAGGGGACGAGCAGTACTTC
TRBV7-8	NA	TRBJ2-7	few	CASSGRVGSVHEQYF	TGTGCCAGCAGCGGCAGGGTAGGTAGTGTCCACGAGCAGTACTTC
TRBV4-1	NA	TRBJ1-1	NA	CSSSQETSMATEAFF	TGCTCCAGCAGCCAAGAGACAAGTATGGCTACTGAAGCTTTCTTT
TRBV13	NA	TRBJ2-7	NA	CASSSGTYEQYF	TGTGCCAGCAGCTCCGGGACCTACGAGCAGTACTTC
TRBV7-6	TRBD1	TRBJ1-2	NA	CASSPGTEPLYGYTF	TGTGCCAGCAGCCCGGGGACAGAACCACTCTATGGCTACACCTTC
TRBV19	TRBD1	TRBJ1-5	NA	CASRPRTGGSGNQPQHF	TGTGCCAGTCGTCCAAGGACAGGGGGATCTGGCAATCAGCCCCAGCATTTT
TRBV2	TRBD1	TRBJ1-2	NA	CASRDRGRDTYGYTF	TGTGCCTCCCGGGACAGGGGTAGGGACACTTATGGCTACACCTTC
TRBV7-9	TRBD2	TRBJ2-3	NA	CASSSDGLAGGPSTDTQYF	TGTGCCAGCAGCTCCGATGGACTAGCGGGGGGGCCAAGCACAGATACGCAGTATTTT
TRBV4-1	TRBD1	TRBJ2-1	NA	CASSQPTGPLYNEQFF	TGCGCCAGCAGCCAACCGACAGGGCCACTCTACAATGAGCAGTTCTTC
TRBV19	TRBD2	TRBJ2-7	NA	CASSSGLALHEQYF	TGTGCCAGTAGCTCCGGACTAGCGCTCCACGAGCAGTACTTC
TRBV5-6	TRBD2	TRBJ2-6	NA	CASRLVGTSAGANVLTF	TGTGCCAGCCGCTTGGTAGGGACTAGCGCTGGGGCCAACGTCCTGACTTTC
TRBV5-4	NA	TRBJ2-2	NA	CASSPLAGELFF	TGTGCCAGCAGCCCCCTAGCCGGGGAGCTGTTTTTT
TRBV6-1	NA	TRBJ2-7	NA	CASNRGATYEQYF	TGTGCCAGCAATCGGGGAGCTACTTACGAGCAGTACTTC
TRBV15	TRBD1	TRBJ2-1	NA	CATSRLPQGVDEQFF	TGTGCCACCAGCAGACTACCCCAGGGGGTGGATGAGCAGTTCTTC
TRBV12-5	TRBD1	TRBJ1-2	NA	CASGLVSGQGRDYGYTF	TGTGCTAGTGGTTTGGTCTCGGGACAGGGGAGAGACTATGGCTACACCTTC
TRBV11-2	TRBD1	TRBJ1-5	NA	CASSLAGTGGQPQHF	TGTGCCAGCAGCTTAGCCGGGACAGGAGGTCAGCCCCAGCATTTT
TRBV4-1	NA	TRBJ2-3	NA	CASSQVNSDTQYF	TGCGCCAGCAGCCAAGTCAATTCAGATACGCAGTATTTT
TRBV2	TRBD2	TRBJ2-6	once	CASTGTRSYSGANVLTF	TGTGCCAGTACCGGGACTAGGTCCTACTCTGGGGCCAACGTCCTGACTTTC
TRBV30	NA	TRBJ1-1	NA	CAWSPTAMNTEAFF	TGTGCCTGGAGCCCGACAGCGATGAACACTGAAGCTTTCTTT
TRBV6-1	TRBD2	TRBJ2-7	NA	CASSENWAGGYNEQYF	TGTGCCAGCAGTGAAAACTGGGCGGGAGGGTATAACGAGCAGTACTTC
TRBV19	TRBD1	TRBJ2-7	NA	CASSTPIGTGIYEQYF	TGTGCCAGTAGTACACCGATTGGGACAGGGATCTACGAGCAGTACTTC